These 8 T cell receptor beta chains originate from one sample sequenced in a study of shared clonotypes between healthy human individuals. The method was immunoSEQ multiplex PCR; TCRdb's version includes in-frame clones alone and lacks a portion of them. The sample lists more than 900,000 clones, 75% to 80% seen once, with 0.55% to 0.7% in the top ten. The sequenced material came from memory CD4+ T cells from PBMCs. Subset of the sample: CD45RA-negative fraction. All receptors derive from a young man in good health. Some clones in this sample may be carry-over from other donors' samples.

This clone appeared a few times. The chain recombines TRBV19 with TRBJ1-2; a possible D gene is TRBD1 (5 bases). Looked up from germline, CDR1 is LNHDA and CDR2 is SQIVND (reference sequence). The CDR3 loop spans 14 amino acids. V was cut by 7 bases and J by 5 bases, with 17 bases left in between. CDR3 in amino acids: CASKEGRGGYGYTF. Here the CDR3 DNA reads TGTGCCAGTAAAGAAGGACGGGGCGGGTATGGCTACACCTTC. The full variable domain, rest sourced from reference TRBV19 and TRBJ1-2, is DGGITQSPKYLFRKEGQNVTLSCEQNLNHDAMYWYRQDPGQGLRLIYYSQIVNDFQKGDIAEGYSVSREKKESFPLTVTSAQKNPTAFYLCASKEGRGGYGYTFGSGTRLTVV.

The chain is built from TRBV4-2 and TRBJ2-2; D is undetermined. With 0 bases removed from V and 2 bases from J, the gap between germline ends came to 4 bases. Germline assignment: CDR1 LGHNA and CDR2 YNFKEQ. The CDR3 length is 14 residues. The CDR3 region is CASSQDDNTGELFF. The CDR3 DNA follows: TGTGCCAGCAGCCAAGACGACAACACCGGGGAGCTGTTTTTT.

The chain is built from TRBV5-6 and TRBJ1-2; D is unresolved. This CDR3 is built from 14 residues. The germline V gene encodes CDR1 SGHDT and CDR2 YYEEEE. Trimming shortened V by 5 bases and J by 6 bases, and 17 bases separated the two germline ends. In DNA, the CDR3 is TGTGCCAGCAGTTCCGGGGATTGGGTAAATGGCTACACCTTC. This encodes CASSSGDWVNGYTF. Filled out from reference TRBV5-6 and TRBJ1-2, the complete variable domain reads DAGVTQSPTHLIKTRGQQVTLRCSPKSGHDTVSWYQQALGQGPQFIFQYYEEEERQRGNFPDRFSGHQFPNYSSELNVNALLLGDSALYLCASSSGDWVNGYTFGSGTRLTVV.

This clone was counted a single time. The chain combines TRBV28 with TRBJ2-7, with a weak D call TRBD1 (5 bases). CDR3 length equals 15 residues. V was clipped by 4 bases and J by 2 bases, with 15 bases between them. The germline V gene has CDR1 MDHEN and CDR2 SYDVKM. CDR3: CASSWGAFPTYEQYF. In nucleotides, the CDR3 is TGTGCCAGCAGTTGGGGCGCGTTCCCCACCTACGAGCAGTACTTC.

CDR3 in DNA: TGCGCCAGCAGTGAGTCGAAGGGGAGGGCCAGAGATACGCAGTATTTT. Its protein product is CASSESKGRARDTQYF. The chain carries TRBV10-2 and TRBJ2-3; 7 nucleotides line up with TRBD2. V shed 0 bases, J shed 5 bases, and the junction held 8 bases outside the gene matches. This CDR3 spans 16 amino acids. Germline CDR1 is WSHSY and CDR2 is SAAADI.

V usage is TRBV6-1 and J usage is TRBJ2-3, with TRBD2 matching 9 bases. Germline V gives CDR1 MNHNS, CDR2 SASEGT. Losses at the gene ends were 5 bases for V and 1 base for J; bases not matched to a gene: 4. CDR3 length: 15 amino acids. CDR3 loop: CASSPSGTRTDTQYF. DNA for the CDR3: TGTGCCAGCAGTCCTAGCGGGACACGCACAGATACGCAGTATTTT.

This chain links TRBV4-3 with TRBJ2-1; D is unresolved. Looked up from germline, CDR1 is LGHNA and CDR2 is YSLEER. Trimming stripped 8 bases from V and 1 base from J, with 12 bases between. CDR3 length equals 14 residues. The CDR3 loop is CASAPVRSYNEQFF. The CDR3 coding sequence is TGCGCCAGCGCTCCGGTTCGGTCCTACAATGAGCAGTTCTTC.

This chain's CDR3 is CASSSSGRYEQYF. Written as DNA, the CDR3 is TGTGCCAGCAGCTCTAGCGGGAGATACGAGCAGTACTTC. V usage is TRBV6-5 and J usage is TRBJ2-7; 10 positions match TRBD2. CDR1 is MNHEY and CDR2 is SVGAGI in the germline V gene. This CDR3 contains 13 residues. V gave up 6 bases and J gave up 4 bases; unmatched junction bases: 3.